This T cell receptor (beta chain) was identified during a study of type 1 regulatory T cells. Turning to the study itself: An in vitro protocol generated T-allo10, a Tr1-enriched, alloantigen-specific CD4 T cell product.

V was pared by 6 bases and J by 3 bases, with 17 bases between. This CDR3 comprises 15 residues. TCRdb re-analysed the reads in MiXCR, keeping a single row per CDR3 protein. The sample yields about 60,000 distinct CDR3 sequences, 62% seen once. Details on this clonotype: The antigen remains undetermined.

The source is a human donor in good health. The rearrangement joins TRBV12-3 or TRBV12-4 to TRBJ1-1; weak D call: TRBD1 (6 bases). Material: cultured non-Tr1 T cells, either the whole culture or a sorted T cell fraction (not recorded which). The CDR3 nucleotides read TGTGCCAGCAGCTGGGGAGGGGGGAGGGACACTGAAGCTTTCTTT. Residues: CASSWGGGRDTEAFF.